The 31 T cell receptor beta chains below come from one sample, sequenced in a study of CD4 T cells in relation to SARS-CoV-2 and coronaviruses. Using immunoSEQ multiplex PCR, the repertoire was profiled, and TCRdb retains in-frame clones only, with some absent. The sample records approximately 17,000 clones, about four fifths being singletons. Before the COVID-19 pandemic, during about 2011-2019, CD4+ T cells were taken from unexposed donors. Isolation of CD4+ T cells took place after 10 days in culture. These receptors have no known antigen. Sample: CD4+ T cells from PBMCs, cultured in vitro. All receptors come from a human donor in good health.

This clone was counted once. The chain joins TRBV5-6 to TRBJ1-1, with 7 bases fitting TRBD1. The CDR3 extends over 15 amino acids. Germline CDR1 SGHDT, CDR2 YYEEEE. The V and J ends lost 2 bases and 0 bases, in that order; junction bases with no gene match: 4. The CDR3 here is CASSFGGQLNTEAFF. The CDR3 region has the DNA TGTGCCAGCAGCTTCGGGGGACAGCTGAACACTGAAGCTTTCTTT.

The rearrangement links TRBV6-1 to TRBJ1-2; 9 nucleotides align to TRBD1. The germline V gene has CDR1 MNHNS and CDR2 SASEGT. The CDR3 contains 18 residues. V gave up 2 bases and J gave up 4 bases; unmatched junction bases: 14. The CDR3 DNA is TGTGCCAGCAGTGAATTTTTATTGGGACAGGGATCATCCTATGGCTACACCTTC. As protein: CASSEFLLGQGSSYGYTF.

The chain uses TRBV6-2 or TRBV6-3 and TRBJ2-3, with D perhaps matching TRBD2 (6 bases). Per the germline V gene, CDR1 is MNHEY and CDR2 is SVGEGT. The CDR3 has 16 amino acids. The V gene lost 4 bases and the J gene lost 3 bases, with 17 bases spanning the gap. In DNA form, the CDR3 reads TGTGCCAGCAGTTCTCGAAGGACGGGGAGGACAGATACGCAGTATTTT. Translated, it gives CASSSRRTGRTDTQYF.

This sequence joins TRBV3-1 (or the pseudogene TRBV3-2) and TRBJ1-2, with D perhaps matching TRBD1 (6 bases). The CDR3 loop spans 12 amino acids. Trimming removed 6 bases from V and 3 bases from J, with 8 bases in between. Germline V gene lookup returns CDR1 LGHDT and CDR2 YNNKEL (reference sequence). CDR3 loop: CASSRQDYGYTF. For the CDR3, the DNA is TGTGCCAGCAGTCGACAGGACTATGGCTACACCTTC.

Here the CDR3 DNA reads TGCGCCAGCAGCTTGGTATTGACAGGGCAAACTAATGAAAAACTGTTTTTT. Translated, it gives CASSLVLTGQTNEKLFF. The chain employs TRBV5-1 and TRBJ1-4; 7 bases are shared with TRBD1. The CDR3 contains 17 residues. Germline values: CDR1 SGHRS, CDR2 YFSETQ. J was trimmed by 1 base and V by 0 bases; bases with no gene match: 6.

This chain uses TRBV9 with TRBJ2-7; 8 bases match TRBD1. This CDR3 is 14 amino acids long. Unmatched junction bases numbered 3, after V lost 1 base and J lost 3 bases. Per the germline V gene, CDR1 is SGDLS and CDR2 is YYNGEE. CDR3 nucleotides: TGTGCCAGCAGCGTAACAGGGGGAGTCTACGAGCAGTACTTC. Its protein product is CASSVTGGVYEQYF.

This clone was picked up a small number of times. This sequence joins TRBV5-4 and TRBJ1-2; a weak D match, TRBD1 (6 bases). The V gene lost 1 base and the J gene lost 5 bases, with 18 bases spanning the gap. This CDR3 has 16 residues. CDR1 and CDR2 (germline): SGHNT, YYREEE (reference sequence). CDR3 in DNA: TGTGCCAGCAGCTTGACAGGGAGTAGATTCAATTATGGCTACACCTTC. Its protein is CASSLTGSRFNYGYTF.

The chain is built from TRBV14 and TRBJ2-3; 7 bases agree with TRBD1. The V gene end was trimmed by 1 base and the J gene end by 0 bases; junction bases not matched to a gene: 4. The CDR3 runs 16 residues. Germline loops: CDR1 SGHDN, CDR2 FVKESK. The CDR3: CASSQGQGGSTDTQYF. CDR3 DNA sequence: TGTGCCAGCAGCCAAGGACAGGGTGGGAGCACAGATACGCAGTATTTT.

V usage is TRBV30 and J usage is TRBJ1-4; D might be TRBD1 (5 bases). The CDR3 spans 14 residues. V lost 3 bases and J lost 8, with 16 bases in between. The germline gives CDR1 GTSNPN, CDR2 SVGIG (reference sequence). The CDR3 nucleotides are TGTGCCTGGAGCATGGGGCCCTCCGGCGAAAAACTGTTTTTT. This translates into CAWSMGPSGEKLFF.

CDR3 coding DNA: TGTGCCAGCGGCTCGCCGGGACAGAAAGAGACCCAGTACTTC. Encoded protein: CASGSPGQKETQYF. The rearrangement joins TRBV7-2 to TRBJ2-5; 7 nucleotides match TRBD1. CDR3 size: 14 residues. J gave up 3 bases and V 8 bases, and 9 bases lay outside the gene matches. Germline assignment: CDR1 SGHTA and CDR2 FQGNSA.

The CDR3 region is CASSLSGQGRHTQYF. CDR3 DNA sequence: TGTGCCAGCAGCCTCTCGGGACAGGGTCGACATACGCAGTATTTT. The chain employs TRBV6-5 and TRBJ2-3; 9 nucleotides align to TRBD1. The CDR3 covers 15 residues. The germline gives CDR1 MNHEY, CDR2 SVGAGI. The trim removed 6 bases at V and 7 bases at J, leaving 11 bases unmatched.

The sample holds one count of this clone. V gene TRBV5-4 combines with J gene TRBJ1-1; possibly TRBD1 for D (6 bases). The CDR3 contains 17 residues. Germline loops: CDR1 SGHNT, CDR2 YYREEE (reference sequence). V was pared by 0 bases and J by 0 bases, with 15 bases between. Here the CDR3 reads CASSLGPGADMNTEAFF. In nucleotides, the CDR3 is TGTGCCAGCAGCTTGGGTCCGGGGGCAGACATGAACACTGAAGCTTTCTTT.

The CDR3 loop reads CASSITGGDNEQFF. The CDR3 DNA follows: TGTGCCAGTAGTATCACAGGGGGGGACAATGAGCAGTTCTTC. The rearrangement uses TRBV19 and TRBJ2-1, with D maybe TRBD1 (8 bases). The CDR3 totals 14 residues. CDR1 and CDR2 (germline): LNHDA, SQIVND (reference sequence). The germline V and J ends were trimmed by 3 bases and 5 bases, with 11 bases remaining between them.

This chain joins TRBV3-1 (or the pseudogene TRBV3-2) and TRBJ2-3; 11 nucleotides line up with TRBD2. CDR3 size: 16 residues. Trimming at V came to 3 bases and at J to 5 bases, leaving 7 bases not matched to a gene. Looked up from germline, CDR1 is LGHDT and CDR2 is YNNKEL (reference sequence). CDR3 loop: CASSHGTSGSVDTQYF. The CDR3 DNA follows: TGTGCCAGCAGCCATGGTACTAGCGGGAGCGTAGATACGCAGTATTTT.

The rearrangement joins TRBV19 to TRBJ2-7; the match to TRBD1 covers 7 bases. Per the germline V gene, CDR1 is LNHDA and CDR2 is SQIVND (reference sequence). V shed 3 bases and J 4 bases; nucleotides not matched to a gene: 6. There are 14 residues in the CDR3. The CDR3 DNA reads as TGTGCCAGTAGTATCCACACAGGGGAATACGAGCAGTACTTC. Its protein product is CASSIHTGEYEQYF.

The gene calls are TRBV5-1 and TRBJ2-3; no clear D. The germline V gene has CDR1 SGHRS and CDR2 YFSETQ. This CDR3 is built from 14 residues. V lost 0 bases to trimming and J lost 2 bases, with 7 bases between them. The CDR3 DNA follows: TGCGCCAGCAGCTTGGTAGTAACCACAGATACGCAGTATTTT. Translated: CASSLVVTTDTQYF.

The rearrangement joins TRBV4-3 to TRBJ1-2; D is possibly TRBD1 (5 bases). The CDR3 spans 15 residues. V lost 0 bases to trimming and J lost 2 bases, with 10 bases between them. Germline V gene data show CDR1 as LGHNA and CDR2 as YSLEER. The CDR3 DNA sequence: TGCGCCAGCAGCCAAGATTGGGGCTCGAACTATGGCTACACCTTC. This codes for CASSQDWGSNYGYTF.

This sequence joins TRBV3-1 (or the pseudogene TRBV3-2) and TRBJ2-7; 10 bases fit TRBD1. The CDR3 covers 13 residues. The V and J ends lost 6 bases and 5 bases, in that order; junction bases with no gene match: 4. Per germline, CDR1 LGHDT and CDR2 YNNKEL (reference sequence). CDR3 DNA: TGTGCCAGCAGTTCCGGACAGGGGGACGAGCAGTACTTC. Its protein product is CASSSGQGDEQYF.

The chain combines TRBV19 with TRBJ1-5; D possibly corresponds to TRBD1 (5 bases). Trimming removed 8 bases from V and 5 bases from J, with 13 bases in between. Germline values: CDR1 LNHDA, CDR2 SQIVND (reference sequence). The CDR3 covers 13 residues. CDR3 in amino acids: CASSLLGDQPQHF. In DNA, the CDR3 is TGTGCCAGTTCCTTACTAGGGGATCAGCCCCAGCATTTT.

In DNA, the CDR3 is TGTGCTAGTGGTCTCCAAATGAACACCGGGGAGCTGTTTTTT. Encoded protein: CASGLQMNTGELFF. The chain has TRBV12-5 and TRBJ2-2; D is ambiguous. The V and J ends lost 5 bases and 1 base respectively, with 8 bases between them. Germline assignment: CDR1 LGHNT and CDR2 FRNRAP. CDR3 length equals 14 residues.

The chain uses TRBV21-1 and TRBJ1-1; the table assigns TRBD1, which was not confirmed against the DNA. TRBV21-1 is a listed pseudogene. There are 19 residues in the CDR3. Here the CDR3 reads CASSKVIRDRGPGDTEAFF. CDR3 sequence (DNA): TGTGCCAGCAGCAAAGTGATTAGGGACAGGGGGCCTGGGGACACTGAAGCTTTCTTT.

This chain joins TRBV27 and TRBJ2-3, with TRBD1 matching 9 bases. The CDR3 has 18 amino acids. The germline V gene has CDR1 MNHEY and CDR2 SMNVEV (reference sequence). The trim removed 5 bases at V and 0 bases at J, leaving 12 bases unmatched. CDR3 coding DNA: TGTGCCAGCAGTACCCCGGGACAGGGTAACCCTAGCACAGATACGCAGTATTTT. Amino acids: CASSTPGQGNPSTDTQYF.

This chain connects TRBV11-2 to TRBJ2-5; D not certain. The V gene's germline CDR1 is SGHAT and CDR2 FQNNGV. The CDR3 length is 13 residues. The V and J ends lost 1 base and 5 bases respectively, with 8 bases between them. This CDR3 reads CASSLGQFETQYF. CDR3 nucleotide sequence: TGTGCCAGCAGCTTAGGGCAGTTCGAGACCCAGTACTTC.

The rearrangement uses TRBV13 and TRBJ1-1, with 7 bases lining up with TRBD1. V lost 4 bases, J lost 6 bases, and 11 bases stayed unmatched. The CDR3 loop spans 15 amino acids. Germline V gene sequence: CDR1 PRHDT, CDR2 FYEKMQ (reference sequence). The DNA for the CDR3 is TGTGCCAGCAGCTCCCAACCGACAGGGATGCCTGAAGCTTTCTTT. Its protein is CASSSQPTGMPEAFF.

The rearrangement uses TRBV29-1 and TRBJ2-5; D is unclear. The CDR3 has 12 amino acids. V lost 5 bases to trimming and J lost 4 bases, with 11 bases between them. CDR1 SQVTM and CDR2 ANQGSEA come from the germline V gene. The CDR3 DNA reads as TGCAGCGTTACGACGGCCCGAGAGACCCAGTACTTC. As protein: CSVTTARETQYF. Supplemented by reference TRBV29-1 and TRBJ2-5, the full variable domain reads SAVISQKPSRDICQRGTSLTIQCQVDSQVTMMFWYRQQPGQSLTLIATANQGSEATYESGFVIDKFPISRPNLTFSTLTVSNMSPEDSSIYLCSVTTARETQYFGPGTRLLVL.

The V gene is TRBV18, the J gene TRBJ1-1; no firm D call. V gave up 1 base and J gave up 1 base, with 4 bases separating them. The CDR3 length is 13 residues. CDR1 and CDR2 (germline): KGHSH, LQKENI. Here the CDR3 reads CASSPQSNTEAFF. Here the CDR3 DNA reads TGTGCCAGCTCACCACAATCGAACACTGAAGCTTTCTTT.

This sequence joins TRBV19 and TRBJ2-7; tentative D call: TRBD1 (6 bases). The CDR3 consists of 13 residues. Trimming left V 8 bases short and J 2 bases short, with 13 bases between. Germline-derived CDR1 and CDR2 are LNHDA and SQIVND (reference sequence). The CDR3 here is CASSPRGPYEQYF. The DNA for the CDR3 is TGTGCCAGTTCCCCCAGGGGACCCTACGAGCAGTACTTC.

This clone has only a few counts. The chain has TRBV5-8 and TRBJ2-1; D remains unclear. From germline, CDR1 is SGHTS and CDR2 YDEGEE. Between the trimmed V and J ends, which lost 6 bases and 3 bases, there was a span of 10 bases. There are 13 residues in the CDR3. CDR3 nucleotide sequence: TGTGCCAGCATTGTTCCAGGCTACAATGAGCAGTTCTTC. This translates into CASIVPGYNEQFF.

The V gene is TRBV10-2, the J gene TRBJ2-5, with 7 bases lining up with TRBD1. V was clipped by 6 bases and J by 0 bases; unmatched bases: 7. The CDR3 spans 15 residues. Germline CDR1 and CDR2: WSHSY and SAAADI. The CDR3 loop reads CASRPGQRNQETQYF. Written as DNA, the CDR3 is TGCGCCAGCAGACCGGGACAGCGTAACCAAGAGACCCAGTACTTC.

The chain combines TRBV10-1 with TRBJ1-1; D gene ambiguous. V gave up 3 bases and J gave up 0 bases, with 5 bases separating them. Germline CDR1 and CDR2: WNHNN and SYGVQD (reference sequence). The CDR3 totals 13 residues. Written as DNA, the CDR3 is TGCGCCAGCAGTGAAAGCTTGAACACTGAAGCTTTCTTT. Translation: CASSESLNTEAFF.

The chain combines TRBV7-2 with TRBJ1-3; D call uncertain. Germline assignment: CDR1 SGHTA and CDR2 FQGNSA. V was cut by 5 bases and J by 2 bases, with 7 bases left in between. CDR3 length: 13 amino acids. DNA of the CDR3: TGTGCCAGCAGCATCGATGCTGGAAACACCATATATTTT. Protein product: CASSIDAGNTIYF.